The entry that follows covers one T cell receptor (beta chain) sequence. Its antigen remains unidentified. The sample belongs to a study of human T cells and chemical hapten exposure. On the study more broadly: The patients, most of them female, presented with alopecia areata, totalis or universalis.

V was pared by 5 bases and J by 3 bases, with 7 bases of the junction left unmatched. The CDR3 has 16 residues. Germline loops: CDR1 SEHNR, CDR2 FQNEAQ (reference sequence). The time point is: patch test 1, 2 weeks after DPC sensitization. As for treatment: therapeutic diphenylcyclopropenone sensitization with weekly scalp DPC. Broader study findings: TCRs at a frequency above 1 in 1000 stayed unchanged with DPC sensitization. While controls formed fewer of them, expanded TCRs formed significantly more large CDR3 similarity clusters.

TCRdb itself ran the RACE reads through MiXCR, one entry per CDR3 protein. The sample carries 75,000 to 95,000 distinct CDR3 sequences, about an eighth recorded once. Sequenced here: whole blood, sampled in connection with sensitization to the hapten diphenylcyclopropenone (DPC). This clonotype originated in a woman aged 60-75 years with alopecia areata. Some clones in this sample may be carry-over from other donors' samples. The genes are TRBV7-9 and TRBJ2-1; 10 bases map to TRBD2. CDR3: CASSPLLAGSYNEQFF. The CDR3 nucleotides are TGTGCCAGCAGCCCACTACTAGCGGGGAGCTACAATGAGCAGTTCTTC.